Below, one T cell receptor beta chain is given with its context. Its antigen is currently unknown. A read error is possible here, since a much larger clone lies one base away. The data belong to a study of T cell repertoires in cytomegalovirus infection. Study-level information: Public TCR beta signature analysis indicated the presence of both CMV infection and matching HLA type.

TCRdb processed the reads anew with MiXCR; each CDR3 protein has one entry. Altogether approximately 110,000 distinct CDR3 sequences are present, roughly a third being singletons, with the ten largest covering around 54%. V trimming: 5 bases; J trimming: 9 bases; junction bases outside the gene matches: 8. The CDR3 is made up of 13 amino acids. Germline assignment: CDR1 SGHVS and CDR2 FQNEAQ. The receptor comes from a human donor in good health (CMV status not recorded). Some clones in this sample may be carry-over from other donors' samples. This chain joins TRBV7-8 and TRBJ1-1; TRBD1 matches 8 bases. Source: CD8+ T cells from cultured PBMCs, taken from culture after CMV antigen stimulation. The CDR3 DNA is TGTGCCAGCAGCCCACGGACAGGGCCTCAAGCTTTCTTT. Translation: CASSPRTGPQAFF. The full variable domain, completed using reference TRBV7-8 and TRBJ1-1, is GAGVSQSPRYKVAKRGQDVALRCDPISGHVSLFWYQQALGQGPEFLTYFQNEAQLDKSGLPSDRFFAERPEGSVSTLKIQRTQQEDSAVYLCASSPRTGPQAFFGQGTRLTVV.